These 30 T cell receptor beta chains share one sample of origin, sequenced in a study of T cells expressing NK-cell markers. For each CDR3 protein, TCRdb gives one entry from its re-call of the 5' RACE reads, without DNA. The listing records a few hundred thousand distinct CDR3 sequences. The specimen sequenced was blood T cells: a sorted CD56 or NKG2C T cell subset, CD4+ or CD8+ T cells, or bulk PBMC T cells (not recorded which). These receptors originate from a man between 18 and 29 years old in good health.

The chain is built from TRBV15 and TRBJ1-3. CDR1 and CDR2 (germline): LNHNV, YYDKDF (reference sequence). The CDR3 length is 14 residues. The CDR3 loop is CATSRGTPGNTIYF.

The J gene is TRBJ1-1, the V gene TRBV7-9. CDR3 length: 14 amino acids. Looked up from germline, CDR1 is SEHNR and CDR2 is FQNEAQ (reference sequence). CDR3 residues: CASSLLQKNTEAFF.

V and J are TRBV12-5 and TRBJ2-1. Germline CDR1 and CDR2: LGHNT and FRNRAP. This CDR3 comprises 16 residues. The CDR3 sequence: CASGLVLRHSYNEQFF. The full variable domain, its missing parts supplied by reference TRBV12-5 and TRBJ2-1, is DARVTQTPRHKVTEMGQEVTMRCQPILGHNTVFWYRQTMMQGLELLAYFRNRAPLDDSGMPKDRFSAEMPDATLATLKIQPSEPRDSAVYFCASGLVLRHSYNEQFFGPGTRLTVL.

The chain's CDR3 is CASRTPGAGTTGELFF. This rearrangement joins TRBV6-1 to TRBJ2-2; TCRdb calls TRBD1, which cannot be checked without DNA. The length of the CDR3 is 16 residues. Looked up from germline, CDR1 is MNHNS and CDR2 is SASEGT.

The CDR3 region is CASRDSINNSPLHF. The V and J genes are TRBV27 and TRBJ1-6; with no DNA, the TCRdb D assignment of TRBD1 cannot be verified. CDR3 length equals 14 residues. Germline CDR1 and CDR2: MNHEY and SMNVEV (reference sequence).

The chain carries TRBV4-1 and TRBJ2-1; TCRdb lists TRBD2, though no DNA is available to test this call. Germline-derived CDR1 and CDR2 are MGHRA and YSYEKL. The CDR3 is made up of 13 amino acids. The CDR3 loop reads CASSLPLGREQFF.

V is TRBV12-3 or TRBV12-4 and J is TRBJ2-1; TCRdb selects TRBD2, and the lack of DNA leaves this call unchecked. The CDR3 has 17 amino acids. This chain's CDR3 is CASSFTGTSGTNNEQFF.

This rearrangement joins TRBV20-1 to TRBJ2-3. There are 14 residues in the CDR3. The germline V gene has CDR1 DFQATT and CDR2 SNEGSKA (reference sequence). CDR3 region: CSARSASSADTQYF.

The chain uses TRBV20-1 and TRBJ2-7; as DNA is missing, the TRBD1 call by TCRdb cannot be tested. Germline V gene lookup returns CDR1 DFQATT and CDR2 SNEGSKA (reference sequence). The CDR3 runs 15 residues. This chain's CDR3 is CSARDSSGGVYEQYF.

V gene TRBV23-1 combines with J gene TRBJ2-3; TCRdb lists TRBD1, though no DNA is available to test this call. TRBV23-1 is annotated as an ORF whose role is uncertain. This CDR3 region has 14 residues. The CDR3 reads CASSLNRGRDTQYF.

The chain combines TRBV30 with TRBJ2-3; the D gene TCRdb calls, TRBD2, cannot be checked with no DNA. Germline values: CDR1 GTSNPN, CDR2 SVGIG (reference sequence). The CDR3 covers 12 residues. CDR3 sequence: CAWSESLGTQYF.

The V call is TRBV7-2, the J call TRBJ1-4; with no DNA, the TCRdb D assignment of TRBD1 cannot be verified. Germline V gene lookup returns CDR1 SGHTA and CDR2 FQGNSA. The CDR3 is 14 amino acids. CDR3 sequence: CASSDGGGGEKLFF.

The chain joins TRBV6-5 to TRBJ1-2; TCRdb calls TRBD1, which cannot be checked without DNA. The CDR3 length is 15 residues. Germline loops: CDR1 MNHEY, CDR2 SVGAGI. CDR3 loop: CASSYSGQPNYGYTF.

V usage is TRBV20-1 and J usage is TRBJ2-6; TCRdb's D call, TRBD1, is unchecked because there is no DNA. The CDR3 is 17 residues long. The V gene's germline CDR1 is DFQATT and CDR2 SNEGSKA (reference sequence). CDR3 loop: CSASMRDTLSGANVLTF.

J is TRBJ2-3 and V is TRBV19. CDR3 length: 15 residues. From germline, CDR1 is LNHDA and CDR2 SQIVND (reference sequence). CDR3 amino acids: CASSIVALSTDTQYF.

The genes are TRBV5-1 and TRBJ2-3; the TRBD2 assignment by TCRdb is unverifiable without DNA. The CDR3 length is 16 residues. Germline lookup yields CDR1 SGHRS and CDR2 YFSETQ. The CDR3 spells CASSLSGAGGTDTQYF.

The chain links TRBV7-3 to TRBJ2-2; TCRdb's D gene call, TRBD2, goes unchecked for lack of DNA. Germline assignment: CDR1 SGHTA and CDR2 FQGTGA. The CDR3 length is 17 residues. The CDR3 sequence is CASSLKGTSGNTGELFF.

The V gene is TRBV20-1, the J gene TRBJ1-1; with no DNA, the TCRdb D assignment of TRBD1 cannot be verified. The CDR3 sequence is 15 residues long. Germline V gene lookup returns CDR1 DFQATT and CDR2 SNEGSKA (reference sequence). The CDR3 loop reads CSAKNKGSVNTEAFF.

J is TRBJ1-1 and V is TRBV27; TCRdb calls TRBD1, which cannot be checked without DNA. Germline-derived CDR1 and CDR2 are MNHEY and SMNVEV (reference sequence). CDR3 length: 16 residues. The CDR3 sequence is CASSPGGGRVRTEAFF.

V gene TRBV12-3 or TRBV12-4 combines with J gene TRBJ2-3; TCRdb gives TRBD1 as the D gene, but with no DNA this cannot be confirmed. The CDR3 is 18 amino acids. CDR3 residues: CASSPDGGQGIGTDTQYF.

The gene calls are TRBV5-1 and TRBJ2-5; TCRdb selects TRBD1, and the lack of DNA leaves this call unchecked. The germline V gene encodes CDR1 SGHRS and CDR2 YFSETQ. This CDR3 region has 16 residues. CDR3 region: CASGRDRAPHQETQYF.

The chain uses TRBV12-3 or TRBV12-4 and TRBJ2-1; TCRdb reports TRBD2, a call that lacks DNA to check it against. This CDR3 contains 13 residues. The CDR3 protein is CASRLSGLNEQFF.

V usage is TRBV30 and J usage is TRBJ2-3. This CDR3 spans 14 amino acids. The germline V gene encodes CDR1 GTSNPN and CDR2 SVGIG (reference sequence). The CDR3: CAWSGRLTRDTQYF.

V is TRBV5-1 and J is TRBJ2-7; TCRdb's D call, TRBD1, is unchecked because there is no DNA. CDR3 length: 19 residues. Germline CDR1 reads SGHRS; CDR2 reads YFSETQ. The chain's CDR3 is CASSTRFLQGKGESYEQYF.

The gene calls are TRBV20-1 and TRBJ2-7; TCRdb designates TRBD1, a call that cannot be tested without DNA. The CDR3 runs to 17 residues. Germline CDR1 and CDR2: DFQATT and SNEGSKA (reference sequence). CDR3: CSARDDGWTGLKYEQYF.

The genes are TRBV12-2 and TRBJ2-1; TCRdb names TRBD1, which stays unverified in the absence of DNA. TRBV12-2 is a pseudogene segment. The CDR3 is made up of 16 amino acids. CDR3 protein: CASRPRVGRPYNEQFF.

The V call is TRBV5-1, the J call TRBJ2-2. The CDR3 consists of 14 residues. Germline V gives CDR1 SGHRS, CDR2 YFSETQ. The chain's CDR3 is CASSLDGYTGELFF. Supplemented by reference TRBV5-1 and TRBJ2-2, the full variable domain reads KAGVTQTPRYLIKTRGQQVTLSCSPISGHRSVSWYQQTPGQGLQFLFEYFSETQRNKGNFPGRFSGRQFSNSRSEMNVSTLELGDSALYLCASSLDGYTGELFFGEGSRLTVL.

The CDR3 region is CASSFQPDTQYF. V is TRBV6-5 and J is TRBJ2-3. Germline V gene lookup returns CDR1 MNHEY and CDR2 SVGAGI. The CDR3 has 12 amino acids.

This CDR3 is CSVGRPRGETQYF. This chain links TRBV29-1 with TRBJ2-5; the D call of TRBD1 rests on TCRdb alone, since no DNA is present to check it. This CDR3 region has 13 residues. Germline V gene lookup returns CDR1 SQVTM and CDR2 ANQGSEA.

The chain joins TRBV12-3 or TRBV12-4 to TRBJ2-5; TCRdb gives TRBD1 as the D gene, but with no DNA this cannot be confirmed. The CDR3 extends over 16 amino acids. The CDR3 sequence is CASSSRDRVVSGTQYF.